These T cell receptor beta chains were read from a single sample in a study of blood T cell repertoires in COVID-19. Generated by immunoSEQ multiplex PCR, the TCRdb table keeps only in-frame clones and is missing some. The sample has over 130,000 clones, approximately 86% seen once; the top ten hold about 4%. The sequenced material came from peripheral blood. These receptor sequences come from a woman aged 55-70 years with active or convalescent COVID-19. Each CDR3 is given with its conserved first and last residue. D genes are given only for firm matches. Rows give clone size only sometimes, using once, few, many, or a class for an expanded clone.

cdr3_aa,cdr3_nt,j_call,v_call,clone_size,d_call
CASSSTGNNEQFF,TGTGCCAGCAGCTCCACAGGGAACAATGAGCAGTTCTTC,TRBJ2-1,TRBV13,-,-
CASSLDPGSGNTIYF,TGTGCCAGCAGCTTAGATCCGGGTTCTGGAAACACCATATATTTT,TRBJ1-3,TRBV7-2,few,-
CASSPLAGLETQYF,TGTGCCAGTAGTCCCCTAGCGGGGTTAGAGACCCAGTACTTC,TRBJ2-5,TRBV19,once,TRBD2
CAISERLAGGSTDTQYF,TGTGCCATCAGTGAGCGCTTAGCGGGGGGAAGCACAGATACGCAGTATTTT,TRBJ2-3,TRBV10-3,-,TRBD2
CASSLGLAGVETQYF,TGTGCCAGCAGTTTAGGGCTAGCGGGGGTGGAGACCCAGTACTTC,TRBJ2-5,TRBV27,few,TRBD2
CASSSPVMNYGYTF,TGTGCCAGCAGCTCTCCGGTCATGAACTATGGCTACACCTTC,TRBJ1-2,TRBV7-2,-,-
CASSVAGGPGETQYF,TGCGCCAGCAGCGTAGCGGGGGGGCCGGGAGAGACCCAGTACTTC,TRBJ2-5,TRBV5-1,once,TRBD2
CASSRIEGNEQFF,TGTGCCAGCAGCCGGATAGAGGGCAATGAGCAGTTCTTC,TRBJ2-1,TRBV2,-,-
CASSQRMGQRGGDTQYF,TGTGCCAGCAGCCAAAGGATGGGCCAGAGAGGAGGAGATACGCAGTATTTT,TRBJ2-3,TRBV5-8,-,-
CASSRGQVFYGYTF,TGTGCCAGCAGCCGAGGACAGGTCTTCTATGGCTACACCTTC,TRBJ1-2,TRBV7-9,-,TRBD1
CASSLAEASGELFF,TGTGCCAGCAGCTTGGCAGAGGCGAGCGGGGAGCTGTTTTTT,TRBJ2-2,TRBV7-9,-,-
CASSERRAPEDYGYTF,TGTGCCAGCTCAGAACGCAGGGCCCCGGAAGACTATGGCTACACCTTC,TRBJ1-2,TRBV18,-,-
CASSPPPVGGGLQFF,TGTGCCAGCAGCCCGCCCCCCGTGGGGGGAGGGCTGCAGTTCTTC,TRBJ2-1,TRBV7-6,-,TRBD2
CASSELGGSYNEQFF,TGTGCCAGCAGTGAATTGGGGGGCTCCTACAATGAGCAGTTCTTC,TRBJ2-1,TRBV25-1,-,-
CASSPALGPSETQYF,TGTGCCAGCTCACCCGCCCTGGGCCCCAGTGAGACCCAGTACTTC,TRBJ2-5,TRBV18,-,-
CASSVDGRGDTEAFF,TGTGCCAGCAGCGTAGACGGCAGGGGGGACACTGAAGCTTTCTTT,TRBJ1-1,TRBV9,-,TRBD1
CASTLSSGNTIYF,TGTGCCAGCACGCTAAGCTCTGGAAACACCATATATTTT,TRBJ1-3,TRBV3-1/TRBV3-2,once,-
CASSRTSGPGSNEQFF,TGTGCCAGCAGCCGGACTAGCGGTCCCGGAAGTAATGAGCAGTTCTTC,TRBJ2-1,TRBV5-4,-,TRBD2
CASSLQDRETQYF,TGTGCCAGCAGCTTACAGGATCGGGAGACCCAGTACTTC,TRBJ2-5,TRBV5-4,-,-
CASSLKGQGGEKLFF,TGTGCCAGCAGCTTAAAGGGACAGGGAGGAGAAAAACTGTTTTTT,TRBJ1-4,TRBV7-9,-,TRBD1
CASSTGGSGNSPLHF,TGTGCCAGCAGTACGGGTGGATCGGGTAATTCACCCCTCCACTTT,TRBJ1-6,TRBV6-5,-,-
CASSLKGTGASYEQYF,TGTGCCAGCAGCTTGAAGGGGACAGGGGCCTCCTACGAGCAGTACTTC,TRBJ2-7,TRBV5-6,-,TRBD1
CASSGTGVIEQYF,TGTGCCTCATCCGGGACAGGGGTAATCGAGCAGTACTTC,TRBJ2-7,TRBV30,-,TRBD1
CASSLLATRLNTEAFF,TGCGCCAGCAGCTTGTTGGCAACCCGTTTGAACACTGAAGCTTTCTTT,TRBJ1-1,TRBV5-1,-,-
CASSVQFSNSPLHF,TGTGCCAGCAGCGTACAGTTTTCAAATTCACCCCTCCACTTT,TRBJ1-6,TRBV11-1,-,-
CASRTDLTPMNTEAFF,TGTGCCAGCAGAACCGACCTGACACCTATGAACACTGAAGCTTTCTTT,TRBJ1-1,TRBV5-4,-,-
CASSARKTSNYGYTF,TGTGCCAGCAGTGCCAGAAAGACTTCTAACTATGGCTACACCTTC,TRBJ1-2,TRBV2,-,-
CASSQRQILSYEQYF,TGTGCCAGCAGCCAAAGACAGATCCTTTCCTACGAGCAGTACTTC,TRBJ2-7,TRBV3-1/TRBV3-2,-,-
CASRKTGRSTNEKLFF,TGTGCCAGTAGGAAGACAGGGCGTTCAACTAATGAAAAACTGTTTTTT,TRBJ1-4,TRBV19,once,TRBD1
CASSLASGGTSPLHF,TGCGCCAGCAGCTTGGCCTCTGGAGGTACTTCACCCCTCCACTTT,TRBJ1-6,TRBV5-1,-,-
CASSQAGTGQETQYF,TGTGCCAGCAGCCAAGCCGGGACAGGGCAAGAGACCCAGTACTTC,TRBJ2-5,TRBV3-1/TRBV3-2,-,TRBD1
CASSLVSGGEQYF,TGTGCCAGCAGCTTGGTTAGCGGCGGGGAGCAGTACTTC,TRBJ2-7,TRBV5-5,few,-
CASSLGQEGYTF,TGCGCCAGCAGCTTGGGGCAGGAAGGCTACACCTTC,TRBJ1-2,TRBV5-1,-,-
CASSETGRGRVSEQYF,TGTGCCAGCAGCGAGACGGGACGAGGGAGGGTATCCGAGCAGTACTTC,TRBJ2-7,TRBV7-9,-,TRBD2
CASNYRAGNTEAFF,TGTGCCAGTAACTACAGGGCCGGGAACACTGAAGCTTTCTTT,TRBJ1-1,TRBV19,-,-
CASSLTGGSNQPQHF,TGCGCCAGCAGCCTTACAGGGGGCAGCAATCAGCCCCAGCATTTT,TRBJ1-5,TRBV5-1,-,TRBD1
CASSLGGRLGYGYTF,TGCGCCAGCAGCTTGGGGGGGCGCCTAGGGTATGGCTACACCTTC,TRBJ1-2,TRBV5-1,-,-
CASSLKQGDNSPLHF,TGTGCCAGCAGCTTAAAACAGGGAGATAATTCACCCCTCCACTTT,TRBJ1-6,TRBV5-4,few,-